Reported below is one TCR beta chain. The data derive from a study of blood T cell repertoires in COVID-19. Sequencing used immunoSEQ multiplex PCR; TCRdb keeps in-frame clones, though not all of them. The sample records some 210,000 clones, around 83% being singletons. Looked up from germline, CDR1 is KGHDR and CDR2 is SFDVKD. The CDR3 spans 16 residues. Trimming removed 7 bases from V and 4 bases from J; junction bases left unmatched: 14. V is TRBV24-1 and J is TRBJ2-7; 8 nucleotides line up with TRBD1. The clonotype comes from a man aged 45-65 years with active or convalescent COVID-19. The sequenced material came from peripheral blood. The CDR3 region is CATRPLPGTGPYEQYF. In nucleotides, the CDR3 is TGTGCCACCAGGCCCCTCCCCGGGACAGGACCTTACGAGCAGTACTTC.